The next 10 T cell receptor beta chains were all read from a single sample in a study of graft-versus-host responses after intestinal transplantation. Produced via immunoSEQ multiplex PCR; TCRdb's table is partial and in-frame only. The data show some 110,000 clones, with roughly nine tenths seen just once and 0.2% to 0.25% held by the top ten. Their cognate antigens are unknown. The source material was unstimulated CD4+ T cells sorted from spleen or lymph node cells, sampled before transplant. These receptors were obtained from a human donor who was the organ donor for an intestinal transplant.

CDR3: CASSLMGTGNTGELFF. In DNA form, the CDR3 reads TGTGCCAGCAGTCTCATGGGGACAGGTAACACCGGGGAGCTGTTTTTT. The rearrangement uses TRBV27 and TRBJ2-2; TRBD1 agrees at 8 bases. The CDR3 totals 16 residues. Germline trimming cut 5 bases from V and 2 bases from J; bases unmatched to any gene: 7. Germline CDR1 reads MNHEY; CDR2 reads SMNVEV (reference sequence).

The chain links TRBV6-5 to TRBJ2-3; D is unclear. Germline V gene sequence: CDR1 MNHEY, CDR2 SVGAGI. The CDR3 consists of 14 residues. Between the trimmed V and J ends, which lost 5 bases and 11 bases, there was a span of 20 bases. CDR3 sequence: CASSNGNARVEQYF. In DNA form, the CDR3 reads TGTGCCAGCAGTAATGGAAATGCTAGAGTAGAGCAGTATTTT.

The count of this clone is one. The junction differs from germline at one of its ends, possibly a read error. The chain has TRBV5-3 and TRBJ2-3; 7 bases agree with TRBD2. TRBV5-3 qualifies as an ORF whose function is uncertain. This CDR3 spans 15 amino acids. In DNA form, the CDR3 reads TGTGCCAGCAGCTTGTATAGCGGGAGCACAGATACGCAGTATTTT. Translated, it gives CASSLYSGSTDTQYF.

The chain carries TRBV5-1 and TRBJ2-5, with D tentatively TRBD2 (5 bases). The CDR3 is 13 amino acids. V lost 2 bases to trimming and J lost 5 bases, with 10 bases between them. Germline V gene lookup returns CDR1 SGHRS and CDR2 YFSETQ. The CDR3 protein is CASSFLIAETQYF. CDR3 in DNA: TGCGCCAGCAGCTTTCTGATAGCGGAGACCCAGTACTTC. The full variable domain, in which reference TRBV5-1 and TRBJ2-5 provide the parts outside the CDR3, is KAGVTQTPRYLIKTRGQQVTLSCSPISGHRSVSWYQQTPGQGLQFLFEYFSETQRNKGNFPGRFSGRQFSNSRSEMNVSTLELGDSALYLCASSFLIAETQYFGPGTRLLVL.

In this sample, this clone turned up once. The V call is TRBV6-5, the J call TRBJ2-7; 8 positions agree with TRBD2. With V trimmed by 8 bases and J by 7 bases, 10 bases remained unmatched. The CDR3 contains 13 residues. Germline V gene lookup returns CDR1 MNHEY and CDR2 SVGAGI. CDR3 sequence (DNA): TGTGCCAGCGTACCGGGACTAGTAAGGGAGCAGTACTTC. It is translated as CASVPGLVREQYF.

This clone appeared once. The rearrangement uses TRBV7-2 and TRBJ1-3, with D perhaps matching TRBD1 (5 bases). The V end was cut by 5 bases, the J end by 0 bases, with 11 bases between. Germline CDR1 SGHTA, CDR2 FQGNSA. The CDR3 runs 15 residues. The CDR3 loop reads CASSLQGRSGNTIYF. For the CDR3, the DNA is TGTGCCAGCAGCCTCCAGGGTCGCTCTGGAAACACCATATATTTT.

This chain uses TRBV18 with TRBJ2-1; unclear D gene. The CDR3 runs 13 residues. With 3 bases removed from V and 7 bases from J, the gap between germline ends came to 10 bases. Germline lookup yields CDR1 KGHSH and CDR2 LQKENI. CDR3 DNA sequence: TGTGCCAGCTCACCCGGCCAGTTAAATGAGCAGTTCTTC. Translation gives CASSPGQLNEQFF.

The rearrangement joins TRBV5-1 to TRBJ2-1, with 16 nucleotides matching TRBD2. Germline CDR1 reads SGHRS; CDR2 reads YFSETQ. This CDR3 has 19 amino acids. Trimming cost V 4 bases and J 6 bases; bases outside gene matches: 13. The CDR3: CASSPVPGLAGGVLNEQFF. The CDR3 DNA reads as TGCGCCAGCAGCCCTGTCCCGGGACTAGCGGGAGGGGTCCTCAATGAGCAGTTCTTC. The full variable domain, rest sourced from reference TRBV5-1 and TRBJ2-1, is KAGVTQTPRYLIKTRGQQVTLSCSPISGHRSVSWYQQTPGQGLQFLFEYFSETQRNKGNFPGRFSGRQFSNSRSEMNVSTLELGDSALYLCASSPVPGLAGGVLNEQFFGPGTRLTVL.

The chain recombines TRBV5-1 with TRBJ2-1, with D possibly matching TRBD2 (6 bases). Trimming cost V 0 bases and J 6 bases, with 10 bases left between them. CDR1 and CDR2 from the germline V gene are SGHRS and YFSETQ. The CDR3 is made up of 14 amino acids. CDR3: CASSLVGGSNEQFF. The CDR3 DNA reads TGCGCCAGCAGCTTGGTCGGGGGAAGCAATGAGCAGTTCTTC. The full variable domain, completed using reference TRBV5-1 and TRBJ2-1, is KAGVTQTPRYLIKTRGQQVTLSCSPISGHRSVSWYQQTPGQGLQFLFEYFSETQRNKGNFPGRFSGRQFSNSRSEMNVSTLELGDSALYLCASSLVGGSNEQFFGPGTRLTVL.

The chain carries TRBV30 and TRBJ1-5; D is unclear. This CDR3 has 14 residues. Germline V gene sequence: CDR1 GTSNPN, CDR2 SVGIG (reference sequence). V lost 2 bases and J lost 7, with 15 bases in between. Here the CDR3 DNA reads TGTGCCTGGAGTAGTAATGGGCAGCGGCAGCCCCAGCATTTT. Translating gives CAWSSNGQRQPQHF.